These T cell receptor beta chains were read from a single sample in a study of cytomegalovirus exposure and HLA in healthy donors. This table comes from immunoSEQ multiplex PCR, and its TCRdb copy is limited to in-frame clones, with some not included. This sample has 150,000 to 200,000 clones, with approximately 80% found just once. The sample consisted of PBMCs. The source of these receptors is a man in his fifties in good health and CMV-seropositive. The CDR3 runs from the conserved cysteine through the conserved F or W. D genes are given only for firm matches. Clone size is stated in some rows and not others, as once, few, many or a class when expanded.

CDR3 protein	CDR3 DNA	clone size	J gene	V gene	D gene
CASSLGQGANGYTF	TGTGCCAGCAGCTTAGGTCAGGGGGCAAACGGCTACACCTTC	-	TRBJ1-2	TRBV7-8	TRBD1
CASSYSPRNYGYTF	TGTGCCAGCAGTTACTCACCCAGGAACTATGGCTACACCTTC	once	TRBJ1-2	TRBV6-5	-
CASSLAVFYGYTF	TGTGCCAGCAGCTTGGCAGTCTTCTATGGCTACACCTTC	once	TRBJ1-2	TRBV7-8	-
CASSLEWGGQTEAFF	TGCGCCAGCAGCTTGGAATGGGGGGGGCAGACTGAAGCTTTCTTT	-	TRBJ1-1	TRBV5-1	-
CASKRVNTEAFF	TGTGCCAGCAAGCGGGTGAACACTGAAGCTTTCTTT	-	TRBJ1-1	TRBV6-5	-
CSAEEETQYF	TGCAGTGCCGAGGAGGAGACCCAGTACTTC	-	TRBJ2-5	TRBV20-1	-
CASRPSGGMTEAFF	TGCGCCAGCAGACCATCAGGGGGGATGACTGAAGCTTTCTTT	-	TRBJ1-1	TRBV10-1	TRBD1
CASSGHLAGSQETQYF	TGTGCCAGCAGCGGTCACCTAGCGGGGAGCCAAGAGACCCAGTACTTC	-	TRBJ2-5	TRBV9	TRBD2
CARSSPGTAFWDTQYF	TGTGCCAGAAGCTCCCCCGGGACAGCGTTTTGGGATACGCAGTATTTT	-	TRBJ2-3	TRBV5-3	TRBD1
CASSQAGSTDTQYF	TGTGCCAGCAGCCAAGCGGGGAGCACAGATACGCAGTATTTT	-	TRBJ2-3	TRBV4-2	-
CASRESPLQNEQFF	TGTGCCAGCAGGGAGAGTCCCCTACAAAATGAGCAGTTCTTC	-	TRBJ2-1	TRBV6-1	-
CASSTGTGGTYEQYF	TGTGCCAGTAGTACCGGAACAGGGGGCACCTACGAGCAGTACTTC	-	TRBJ2-7	TRBV19	TRBD1
CASSYFWESGNEKLFF	TGTGCCAGCAGTTACTTCTGGGAAAGCGGTAATGAAAAACTGTTTTTT	-	TRBJ1-4	TRBV6-5	-
CASSQAGSAYGYTF	TGTGCCAGCAGTCAAGCCGGGAGCGCCTATGGCTACACCTTC	-	TRBJ1-2	TRBV27	-
CASSLAGGNTGELFF	TGTGCCAGCAGCTTAGCGGGGGGAAACACCGGGGAGCTGTTTTTT	few	TRBJ2-2	TRBV5-6	TRBD2
CASEQGAGNQPQHF	TGTGCCAGCGAGCAGGGGGCCGGCAATCAGCCCCAGCATTTT	-	TRBJ1-5	TRBV7-9	TRBD1
CATSAWTGNTEAFF	TGTGCCACCAGCGCCTGGACAGGGAACACTGAAGCTTTCTTT	-	TRBJ1-1	TRBV15	TRBD1